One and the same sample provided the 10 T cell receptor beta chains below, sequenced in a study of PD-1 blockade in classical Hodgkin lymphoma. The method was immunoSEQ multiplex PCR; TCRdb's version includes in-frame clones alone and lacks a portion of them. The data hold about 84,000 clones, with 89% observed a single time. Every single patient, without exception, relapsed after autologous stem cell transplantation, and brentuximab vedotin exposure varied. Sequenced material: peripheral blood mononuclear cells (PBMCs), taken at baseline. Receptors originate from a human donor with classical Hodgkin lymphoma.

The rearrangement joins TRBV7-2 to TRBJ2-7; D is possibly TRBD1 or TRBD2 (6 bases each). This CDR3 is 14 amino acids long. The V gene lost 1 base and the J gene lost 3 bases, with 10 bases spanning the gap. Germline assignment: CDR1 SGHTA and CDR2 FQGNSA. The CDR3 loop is CASSLGRGDYEQYF. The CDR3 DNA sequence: TGTGCCAGCAGCTTAGGGAGGGGGGACTACGAGCAGTACTTC.

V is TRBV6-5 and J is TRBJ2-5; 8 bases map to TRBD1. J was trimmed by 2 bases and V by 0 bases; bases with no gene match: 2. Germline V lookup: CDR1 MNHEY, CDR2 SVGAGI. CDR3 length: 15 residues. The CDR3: CASSYSGTGQETQYF. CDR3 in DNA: TGTGCCAGCAGTTACTCAGGGACAGGACAAGAGACCCAGTACTTC.

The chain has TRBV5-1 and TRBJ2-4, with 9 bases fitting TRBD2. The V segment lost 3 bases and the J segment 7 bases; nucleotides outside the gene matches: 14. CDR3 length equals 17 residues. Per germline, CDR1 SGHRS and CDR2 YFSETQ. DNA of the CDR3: TGCGCCAGCAGCTCTCTGGGGCGGGAGGGCCGGGGGAACATTCAGTACTTC. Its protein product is CASSSLGREGRGNIQYF.

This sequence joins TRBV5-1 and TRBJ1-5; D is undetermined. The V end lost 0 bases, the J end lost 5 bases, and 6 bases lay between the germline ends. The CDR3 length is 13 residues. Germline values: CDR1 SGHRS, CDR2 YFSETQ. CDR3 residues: CASSLARDQPQHF. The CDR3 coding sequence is TGCGCCAGCAGCTTGGCCAGAGATCAGCCCCAGCATTTT.

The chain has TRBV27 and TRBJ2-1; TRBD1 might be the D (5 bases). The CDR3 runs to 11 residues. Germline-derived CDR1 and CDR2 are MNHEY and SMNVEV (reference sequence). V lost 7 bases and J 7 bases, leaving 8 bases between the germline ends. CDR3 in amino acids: CASKGFNEQFF. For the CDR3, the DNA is TGTGCCAGCAAGGGGTTTAATGAGCAGTTCTTC.

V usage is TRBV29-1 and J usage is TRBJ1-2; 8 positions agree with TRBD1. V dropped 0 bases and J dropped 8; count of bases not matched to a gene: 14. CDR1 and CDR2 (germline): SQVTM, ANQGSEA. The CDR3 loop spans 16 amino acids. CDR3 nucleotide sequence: TGCAGCGTTGAAGATGTTAGGACAGGGAGAGATTGGGGCTACACCTTC. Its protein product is CSVEDVRTGRDWGYTF.

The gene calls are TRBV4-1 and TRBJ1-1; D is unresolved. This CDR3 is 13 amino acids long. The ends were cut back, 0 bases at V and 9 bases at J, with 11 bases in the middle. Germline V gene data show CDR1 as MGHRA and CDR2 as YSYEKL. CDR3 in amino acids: CASSQDGLQQAFF. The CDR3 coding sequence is TGCGCCAGCAGCCAAGATGGCTTACAACAAGCTTTCTTT.

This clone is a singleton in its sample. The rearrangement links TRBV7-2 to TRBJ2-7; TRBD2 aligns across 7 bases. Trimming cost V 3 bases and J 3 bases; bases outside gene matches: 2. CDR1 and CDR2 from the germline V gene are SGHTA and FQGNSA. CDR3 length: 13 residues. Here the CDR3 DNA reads TGTGCCAGCAGCTTGGAGCGGGACTACGAGCAGTACTTC. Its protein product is CASSLERDYEQYF.

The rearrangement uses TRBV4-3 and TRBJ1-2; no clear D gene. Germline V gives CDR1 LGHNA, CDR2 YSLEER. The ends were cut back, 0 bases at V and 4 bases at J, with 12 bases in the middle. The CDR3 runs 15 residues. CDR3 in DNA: TGCGCCAGCAGCCAAGATAAGGCCAGGAGCTATGGCTACACCTTC. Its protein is CASSQDKARSYGYTF.

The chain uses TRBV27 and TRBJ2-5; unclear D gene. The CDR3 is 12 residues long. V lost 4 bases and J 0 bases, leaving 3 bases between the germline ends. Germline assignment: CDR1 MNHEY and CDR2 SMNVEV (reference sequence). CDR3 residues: CASSSYQETQYF. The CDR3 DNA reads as TGTGCCAGCAGTTCTTACCAAGAGACCCAGTACTTC.